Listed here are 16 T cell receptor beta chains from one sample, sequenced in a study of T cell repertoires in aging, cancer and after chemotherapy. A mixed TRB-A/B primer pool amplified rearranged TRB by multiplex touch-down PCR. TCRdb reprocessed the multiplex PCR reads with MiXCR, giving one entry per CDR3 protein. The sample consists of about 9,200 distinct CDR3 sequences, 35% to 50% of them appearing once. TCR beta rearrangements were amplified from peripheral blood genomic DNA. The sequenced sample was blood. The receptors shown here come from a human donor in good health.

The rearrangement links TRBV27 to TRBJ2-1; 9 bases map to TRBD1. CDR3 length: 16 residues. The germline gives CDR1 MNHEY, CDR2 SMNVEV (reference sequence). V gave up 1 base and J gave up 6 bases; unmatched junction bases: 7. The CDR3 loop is CASSLFGRQGGNEQFF. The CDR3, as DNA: TGTGCCAGCAGTTTATTCGGTCGACAGGGGGGCAATGAGCAGTTCTTC.

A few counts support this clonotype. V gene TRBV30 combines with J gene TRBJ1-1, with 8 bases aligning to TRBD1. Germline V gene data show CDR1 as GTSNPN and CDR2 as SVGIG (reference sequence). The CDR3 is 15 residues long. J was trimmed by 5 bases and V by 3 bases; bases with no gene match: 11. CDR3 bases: TGTGCCTGGAGGTCCCCGGACAGGGAAAGTACTGAAGCTTTCTTT. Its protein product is CAWRSPDRESTEAFF.

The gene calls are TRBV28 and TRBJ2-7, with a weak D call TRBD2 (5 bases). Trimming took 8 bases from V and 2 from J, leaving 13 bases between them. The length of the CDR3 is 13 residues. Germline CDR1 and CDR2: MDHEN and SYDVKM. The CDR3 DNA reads TGTGCCAGCGAAAGGGAGCTTACCTACGAGCAGTACTTC. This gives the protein CASERELTYEQYF.

The CDR3 DNA is TGTGCCAGCAGCCCCCGGGACAGGGTTTTTGGCTACACCTTC. Protein: CASSPRDRVFGYTF. The chain combines TRBV5-4 with TRBJ1-2, with TRBD1 matching 9 bases. This CDR3 has 14 amino acids. J lost 7 bases, V lost 4 bases, and 8 bases had no gene match. Germline CDR1 is SGHNT and CDR2 is YYREEE (reference sequence). Complete variable domain (other parts from reference TRBV5-4 and TRBJ1-2): ETGVTQSPTHLIKTRGQQVTLRCSSQSGHNTVSWYQQALGQGPQFIFQYYREEENGRGNFPPRFSGLQFPNYSSELNVNALELDDSALYLCASSPRDRVFGYTFGSGTRLTVV.

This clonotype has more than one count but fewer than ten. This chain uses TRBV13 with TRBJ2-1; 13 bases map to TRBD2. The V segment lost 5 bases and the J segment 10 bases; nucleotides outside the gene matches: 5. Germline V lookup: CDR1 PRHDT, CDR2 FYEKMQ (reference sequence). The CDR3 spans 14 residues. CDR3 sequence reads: CASSAGLAGTEQFF. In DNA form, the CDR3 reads TGTGCCAGCAGCGCGGGACTAGCGGGGACCGAGCAGTTCTTC.

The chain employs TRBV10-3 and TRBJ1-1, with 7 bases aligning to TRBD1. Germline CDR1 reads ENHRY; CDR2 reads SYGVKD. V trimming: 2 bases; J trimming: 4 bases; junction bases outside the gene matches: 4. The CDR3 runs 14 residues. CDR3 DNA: TGTGCCATCAGTGAGGGGGACAGATCCACTGAAGCTTTCTTT. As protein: CAISEGDRSTEAFF.

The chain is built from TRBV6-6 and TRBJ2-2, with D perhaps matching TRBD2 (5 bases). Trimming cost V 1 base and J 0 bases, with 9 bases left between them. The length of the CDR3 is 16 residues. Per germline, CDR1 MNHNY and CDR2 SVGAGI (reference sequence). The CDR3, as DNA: TGTGCCAGCAGTTACTTTTTCGGGACGAACACCGGGGAGCTGTTTTTT. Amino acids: CASSYFFGTNTGELFF.

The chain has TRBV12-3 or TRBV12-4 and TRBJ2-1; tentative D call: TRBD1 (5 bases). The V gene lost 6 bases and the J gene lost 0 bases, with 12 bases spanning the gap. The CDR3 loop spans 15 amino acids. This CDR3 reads CASRFRVGSYNEQFF. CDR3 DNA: TGTGCCAGCAGATTCAGGGTAGGCTCCTACAATGAGCAGTTCTTC.

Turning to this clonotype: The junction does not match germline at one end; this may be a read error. Written as DNA, the CDR3 is TGTGCCAGCAGCCAAGATCCGCCCCTCCGGGGGAATGGCAATCAACCCCAGCATTTT. It translates to CASSQDPPLRGNGNQPQHF. The chain carries TRBV4-2 and TRBJ1-5; D perhaps matches TRBD1 (5 bases). The CDR3 is 19 residues long. CDR1 and CDR2 from the germline V gene are LGHNA and YNFKEQ.

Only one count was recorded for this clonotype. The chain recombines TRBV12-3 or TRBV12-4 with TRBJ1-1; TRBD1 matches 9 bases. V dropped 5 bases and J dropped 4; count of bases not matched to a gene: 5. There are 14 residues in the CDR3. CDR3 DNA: TGTGCCAGCAGTACGGGACAGGGAGGCACTGAAGCTTTCTTT. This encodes CASSTGQGGTEAFF.

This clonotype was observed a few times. This chain's CDR3 is CASGPGRGGYTF. CDR3 sequence (DNA): TGTGCCAGCGGACCCGGGAGGGGTGGCTACACCTTC. This sequence joins TRBV27 and TRBJ1-2; a possible D gene is TRBD1 (5 bases). The CDR3 is 12 amino acids. V was shortened by 8 bases and J by 7 bases, with 14 bases between the two germline ends. Germline values: CDR1 MNHEY, CDR2 SMNVEV (reference sequence).

The CDR3 reads CASSWGHTSTDTQYF. The CDR3 bases are TGCGCCAGCAGCTGGGGGCACACTAGCACAGATACGCAGTATTTT. This chain uses TRBV5-1 with TRBJ2-3; weak D call: TRBD1 (6 bases). The CDR3 loop spans 15 amino acids. Trimming shortened V by 3 bases and J by 0 bases, and 11 bases separated the two germline ends. Germline V gene sequence: CDR1 SGHRS, CDR2 YFSETQ. Filled out from reference TRBV5-1 and TRBJ2-3, the complete variable domain reads KAGVTQTPRYLIKTRGQQVTLSCSPISGHRSVSWYQQTPGQGLQFLFEYFSETQRNKGNFPGRFSGRQFSNSRSEMNVSTLELGDSALYLCASSWGHTSTDTQYFGPGTRLTVL.

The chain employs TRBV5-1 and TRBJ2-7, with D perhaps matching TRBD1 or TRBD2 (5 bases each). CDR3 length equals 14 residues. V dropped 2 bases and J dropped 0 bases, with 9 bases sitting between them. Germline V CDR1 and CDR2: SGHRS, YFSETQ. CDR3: CASSFLGPSYEQYF. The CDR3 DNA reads TGCGCCAGCAGCTTCTTGGGACCCTCCTACGAGCAGTACTTC.

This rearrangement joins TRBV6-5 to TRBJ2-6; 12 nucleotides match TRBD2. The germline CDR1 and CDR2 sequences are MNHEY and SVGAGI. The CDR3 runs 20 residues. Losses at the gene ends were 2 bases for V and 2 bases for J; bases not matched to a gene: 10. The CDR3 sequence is CASSYLLTSGGSPGANVLTF. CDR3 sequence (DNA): TGTGCCAGCAGTTACCTACTGACTAGCGGGGGCTCTCCTGGGGCCAACGTCCTGACTTTC.

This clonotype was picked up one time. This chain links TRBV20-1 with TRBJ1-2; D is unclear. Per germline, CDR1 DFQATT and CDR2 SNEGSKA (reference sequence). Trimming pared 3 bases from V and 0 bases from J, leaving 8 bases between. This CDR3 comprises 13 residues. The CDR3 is CSASQVANYGYTF. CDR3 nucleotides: TGCAGTGCTAGCCAGGTAGCTAACTATGGCTACACCTTC.

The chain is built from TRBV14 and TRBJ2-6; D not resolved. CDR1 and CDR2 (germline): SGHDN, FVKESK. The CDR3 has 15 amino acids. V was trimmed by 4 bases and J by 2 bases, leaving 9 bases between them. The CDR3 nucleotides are TGTGCCAGCAGCCCCTTCCGGGCTGGGGCCAACGTCCTGACTTTC. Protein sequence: CASSPFRAGANVLTF.